This record covers a single T cell receptor (beta chain). The V gene's germline CDR1 is LNHDA and CDR2 SQIVND (reference sequence). V shed 5 bases and J shed 2 bases, with 15 bases lying between them. The CDR3 spans 15 residues. This specimen comes from a study of cytomegalovirus exposure and HLA in healthy donors. Researchers ran the PCR with 60 Vbeta and 13 Jbeta primers. Measured with immunoSEQ multiplex PCR; TCRdb has only the in-frame clones, and not every one. The sample totals more than 95,000 clones. This sequence was found in a man aged 40-55 years in good health and CMV-seronegative. Sequenced: PBMCs. V gene TRBV19 combines with J gene TRBJ1-1, with D unclear. The CDR3 spells CASSWLGRDNTEAFF. The CDR3 DNA reads as TGTGCCAGTAGTTGGCTGGGGAGAGATAACACTGAAGCTTTCTTT.